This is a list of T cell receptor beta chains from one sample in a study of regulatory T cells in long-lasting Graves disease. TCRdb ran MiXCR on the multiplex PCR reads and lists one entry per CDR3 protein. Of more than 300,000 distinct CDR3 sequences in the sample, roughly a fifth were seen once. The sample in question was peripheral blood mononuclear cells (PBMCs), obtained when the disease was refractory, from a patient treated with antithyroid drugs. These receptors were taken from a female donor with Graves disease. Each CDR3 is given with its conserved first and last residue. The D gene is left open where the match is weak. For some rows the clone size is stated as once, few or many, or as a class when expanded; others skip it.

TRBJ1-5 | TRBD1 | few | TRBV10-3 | CAISPGQGGASNQPQHF | TGTGCCATCAGCCCAGGACAGGGGGGAGCGAGCAATCAGCCCCAGCATTTT
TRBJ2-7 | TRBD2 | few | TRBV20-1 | CSANEREGVVPYEQYF | TGCAGTGCTAACGAGCGGGAGGGGGTAGTCCCCTACGAGCAGTACTTC
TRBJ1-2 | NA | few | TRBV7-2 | CASSPSQGNYGYTF | TGTGCCAGCAGCCCGTCCCAAGGCAACTATGGCTACACCTTC
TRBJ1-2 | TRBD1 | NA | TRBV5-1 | CASSSGTATYGYTF | TGCGCCAGCAGCTCCGGGACAGCGACATATGGCTACACCTTC
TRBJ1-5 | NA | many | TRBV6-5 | CASSYLAGLDGPQHF | TGTGCCAGCAGTTACTTGGCAGGCCTGGATGGGCCCCAGCATTTT
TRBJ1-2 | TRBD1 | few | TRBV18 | CASSPQGAEGYTF | TGTGCCAGCTCACCCCAGGGGGCTGAGGGCTACACCTTC
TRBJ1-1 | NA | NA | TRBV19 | CASTLGTGVNTEAFF | TGTGCCAGTACCCTGGGCACAGGAGTGAACACTGAAGCTTTCTTT
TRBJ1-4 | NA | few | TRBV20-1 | CSARSSWRDSLF | TGCAGTGCTAGATCCTCTTGGCGAGACAGTCTTTTT
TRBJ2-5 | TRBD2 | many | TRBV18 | CASSPLAGRQETQYF | TGTGCCAGCTCACCGTTAGCGGGTCGACAAGAGACCCAGTACTTC
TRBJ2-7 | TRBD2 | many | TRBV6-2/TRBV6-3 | CATLWAGDYEQYF | TGTGCCACCCTGTGGGCGGGAGACTACGAGCAGTACTTC
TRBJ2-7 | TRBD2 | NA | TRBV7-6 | CASSSGLAGVYEQYF | TGTGCCAGCAGCTCCGGACTAGCGGGGGTGTACGAGCAGTACTTC
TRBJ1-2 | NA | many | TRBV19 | CASSIDGYGYTF | TGTGCCAGTAGTATAGATGGCTATGGCTACACCTTC
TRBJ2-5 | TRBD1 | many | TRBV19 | CASSARQGEETQYF | TGTGCCAGTAGTGCTCGACAGGGGGAAGAGACCCAGTACTTC
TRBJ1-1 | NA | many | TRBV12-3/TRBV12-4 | CASSFWTLNTEAFF | TGTGCCAGCAGTTTCTGGACATTGAACACTGAAGCTTTCTTT
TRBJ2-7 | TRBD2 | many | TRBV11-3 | CASSLDQERALRRGFSHEQYF | TGTGCCAGCAGCTTAGATCAAGAACGGGCCCTGCGGCGGGGGTTCTCCCACGAGCAGTACTTC
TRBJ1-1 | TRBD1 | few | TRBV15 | CATSQGARDTEAFF | TGTGCCACCAGCCAGGGGGCCCGCGACACTGAAGCTTTCTTT
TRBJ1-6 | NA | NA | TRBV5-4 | CASSLDSPSPLHF | TGTGCCAGCAGCCTGGACAGTCCTTCACCCCTCCACTTT
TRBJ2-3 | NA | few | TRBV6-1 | CASTPLNEPLFPDTQYF | TGTGCCAGCACCCCCCTCAACGAGCCCCTGTTCCCAGATACGCAGTATTTT
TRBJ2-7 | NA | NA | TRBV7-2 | CASSSTAGYYEQYF | TGTGCCAGCAGTTCGACGGCGGGGTACTACGAGCAGTACTTC